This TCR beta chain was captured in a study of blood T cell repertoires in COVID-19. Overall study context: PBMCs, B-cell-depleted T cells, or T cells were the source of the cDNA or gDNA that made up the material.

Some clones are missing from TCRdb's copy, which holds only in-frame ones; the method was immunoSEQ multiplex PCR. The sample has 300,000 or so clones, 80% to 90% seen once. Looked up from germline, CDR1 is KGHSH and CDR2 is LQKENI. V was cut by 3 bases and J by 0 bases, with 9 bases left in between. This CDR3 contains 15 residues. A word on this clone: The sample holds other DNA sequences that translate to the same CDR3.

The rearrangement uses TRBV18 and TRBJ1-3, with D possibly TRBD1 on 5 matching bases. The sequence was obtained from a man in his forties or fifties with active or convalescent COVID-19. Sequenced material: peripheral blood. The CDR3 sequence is CASSPDSISGNTIYF. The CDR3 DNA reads TGTGCCAGCTCACCCGACAGCATCTCTGGAAACACCATATATTTT.